Shown below are 11 T cell receptor beta chains from a single sample sequenced in a study of response to subunit inactivated influenza vaccine. TCRdb redid the calling of the RT-PCR reads with MiXCR, one entry per CDR3 protein. The data show 550,000 to 600,000 distinct CDR3 sequences, roughly 10% seen once. Sequenced here: PBMCs from blood, sampled on the day of vaccination. These receptors were taken from a man aged 50 or older who received an inactivated influenza vaccine.

This clonotype has more than one count but fewer than ten. The J gene is TRBJ2-1, the V gene TRBV6-1; no firm D call. The germline gives CDR1 MNHNS, CDR2 SASEGT. Deletions cut 7 bases from V and 1 base from J, with 8 bases between. The length of the CDR3 is 13 residues. CDR3 DNA: TGTGCCAGCAAACAGAAGTCCTACAATGAGCAGTTCTTC. Translation: CASKQKSYNEQFF.

In this sample, this clonotype turned up a few times. The J gene is TRBJ2-3, the V gene TRBV7-9; D not resolved. The CDR3 runs to 17 residues. The germline CDR1 and CDR2 sequences are SEHNR and FQNEAQ (reference sequence). V dropped 3 bases and J dropped 3 bases, with 19 bases sitting between them. Here the CDR3 reads CASSLGNYFPHTDTQYF. In nucleotides, the CDR3 is TGTGCCAGCAGCTTGGGTAACTACTTCCCCCATACAGATACGCAGTATTTT. Supplemented by reference TRBV7-9 and TRBJ2-3, the full variable domain reads DTGVSQNPRHKITKRGQNVTFRCDPISEHNRLYWYRQTLGQGPEFLTYFQNEAQLEKSRLLSDRFSAERPKGSFSTLEIQRTEQGDSAMYLCASSLGNYFPHTDTQYFGPGTRLTVL.

V is TRBV3-1 and J is TRBJ2-5, with no clear D. Germline CDR1 and CDR2: LGHDT and YNNKEL (reference sequence). V lost 7 bases to trimming and J lost 7 bases, with 16 bases between them. The CDR3 has 13 residues. The CDR3 reads CASIPRWMGTQYF. The DNA of the CDR3 is TGTGCCAGCATCCCCCGTTGGATGGGGACCCAGTACTTC.

The table lists this clonotype with a few counts. One junction end does not reproduce the germline sequence, and a read error may be involved. The chain links TRBV7-7 to TRBJ2-5; TRBD1 or TRBD2 may be the D gene (5 bases each). The CDR3 is 15 amino acids. Germline CDR1 SSHAT, CDR2 FNYEAQ (reference sequence). CDR3 loop: CASSLGWGNQETQYF. Written as DNA, the CDR3 is TGTGCTAGCAGCTTAGGTTGGGGGAACCAAGAGACCCAGTACTTC.

This clonotype came up many times. The J gene is TRBJ2-2, the V gene TRBV7-9, with unresolved D. CDR3 length equals 11 residues. Germline loops: CDR1 SEHNR, CDR2 FQNEAQ (reference sequence). V gave up 9 bases and J gave up 6 bases, with 8 bases separating them. The CDR3 region is CASGWAGELFF. DNA for the CDR3: TGTGCCAGTGGTTGGGCCGGGGAGCTGTTTTTT.

In its sample, this clonotype was seen many times. V is TRBV6-2 or TRBV6-3 and J is TRBJ2-7; D remains unclear. The CDR3 loop spans 14 amino acids. The V gene's germline CDR1 is MNHEY and CDR2 SVGEGT. Trimming removed 4 bases at V and 3 bases at J, with 13 bases between. CDR3 loop: CASSSRGRSYEQYF. The CDR3 DNA is TGTGCCAGCAGTTCTCGAGGACGGAGCTACGAGCAGTACTTC.

This clonotype was observed at least ten times. V and J are TRBV5-1 and TRBJ2-3, with 13 bases matching TRBD2. V lost 7 bases to trimming and J lost 5 bases; unmatched junction nucleotides: 1. The V gene's germline CDR1 is SGHRS and CDR2 YFSETQ. The CDR3 is 13 amino acids. The CDR3 here is CASGLAGVDTQYF. CDR3 in DNA: TGCGCCAGCGGACTAGCGGGAGTAGATACGCAGTATTTT.

The chain combines TRBV18 with TRBJ2-7; TRBD1 aligns across 7 bases. V lost 0 bases to trimming and J lost 6 bases; unmatched junction nucleotides: 5. The germline CDR1 and CDR2 sequences are KGHSH and LQKENI. The CDR3 is 14 residues long. The CDR3, as DNA: TGTGCCAGCTCACCACCGTGGAACAGGGGCGAGCAGTACTTC. It translates to CASSPPWNRGEQYF.

V usage is TRBV20-1 and J usage is TRBJ1-2; D may be TRBD1 (5 bases). Trimming removed 3 bases from V and 0 bases from J, with 11 bases in between. CDR1 is DFQATT, CDR2 SNEGSKA, per germline (reference sequence). CDR3 size: 14 residues. The CDR3: CSASRTGTNYGYTF. The CDR3 region has the DNA TGCAGTGCTAGCCGTACAGGAACTAACTATGGCTACACCTTC.

The chain is built from TRBV7-2 and TRBJ2-1; tentative D call: TRBD2 (5 bases). Germline V gene lookup returns CDR1 SGHTA and CDR2 FQGNSA. Trimming cost V 5 bases and J 7 bases, with 18 bases left between them. CDR3 size: 15 residues. The CDR3 DNA sequence: TGTGCCAGCAGCCCCGCCCTAGCATCGGTTAATGAGCAGTTCTTC. As protein: CASSPALASVNEQFF.

This clonotype was recorded a few times. The chain couples TRBV3-1 to TRBJ2-5; possible D gene TRBD1, 5 bases. Between the trimmed V and J ends, which lost 5 bases and 1 base, there was a span of 14 bases. The CDR3 extends over 15 amino acids. Germline CDR1 and CDR2: LGHDT and YNNKEL (reference sequence). For the CDR3, the DNA is TGTGCCAGCAGCACCCGAATGACAGCCCAAGAGACCCAGTACTTC. It is translated as CASSTRMTAQETQYF.